This paragraph covers one T cell receptor beta chain sequence. The antigen is not known. The data originate from a study of CD8+ T cells in alopecia areata. Germline lookup yields CDR1 SNHLY and CDR2 FYNNEI. This CDR3 is 12 amino acids long. V lost 6 bases to trimming and J lost 8 bases, with 13 bases between them. Treatment denoted: oral pan-JAK inhibitor, 5-10 mg twice daily. RNA was extracted and reverse transcribed into cDNA as the sequencing template. Sequencing used immunoSEQ multiplex PCR; TCRdb keeps in-frame clones, though not all of them. The sample records 200,000 to 250,000 clones, around two fifths being singletons. Points from the study as a whole: Administration of tofacitinib significantly diminished scalp clonality and expanded CD8+ clones within the top 100. The study found that many expanded lesional clones persisted in scalp and blood during tofacitinib. Tissue-resident alphabeta T cells belonging to normal skin likewise get sequenced within scalp specimens. Higher clonality and more expanded CD8+ clones appeared in lesional than normal scalp.

The TCR comes from a human donor with alopecia areata. This chain joins TRBV2 and TRBJ1-1; D not certain. The starting material was CD4+ T cells sorted from blood, obtained around week 36, from a patient treated with tofacitinib. CDR3 in amino acids: CASRLKWTEAFF. CDR3 coding DNA: TGTGCCAGCAGGCTTAAGTGGACCGAAGCTTTCTTT.